This entry lists 27 T cell receptor beta chains sequenced from one sample in a study of blood T cell repertoires in COVID-19. Method: immunoSEQ multiplex PCR; TCRdb's copy keeps in-frame clones and lacks some. This table holds approximately 330,000 clones, roughly 85% found once. Sequenced material: PBMCs or T cells enriched from blood (not recorded which). The source is a woman in her thirties or forties with acute COVID-19.

A remark on this clone: The junction departs from the called germline gene at one end, perhaps through a read error. The chain links TRBV18 to TRBJ1-4, with 8 bases aligning to TRBD1. CDR3 length: 14 residues. The V gene's germline CDR1 is KGHSH and CDR2 LQKENI. This chain's CDR3 is CASSPQGEGEKLFF. The DNA for the CDR3 is TGTGCCAGCTCGCCACAGGGGGAAGGTGAAAAACTGTTTTTT.

This clone was picked up a small number of times. In the same sample, other DNA sequences code for this CDR3. The CDR3 loop reads CASSFRAGGSDTQYF. CDR3 coding DNA: TGTGCCAGCAGCTTCCGAGCGGGAGGATCAGATACGCAGTATTTT. The V gene is TRBV7-8, the J gene TRBJ2-3, with 9 nucleotides matching TRBD2. CDR3 length: 15 amino acids. V was pared by 3 bases and J by 4 bases, with 5 bases of the junction left unmatched. Germline V gene lookup returns CDR1 SGHVS and CDR2 FQNEAQ.

This chain uses TRBV15 with TRBJ1-6; a possible D gene is TRBD1 (6 bases). CDR1 and CDR2 (germline): LNHNV, YYDKDF (reference sequence). The CDR3 length is 18 residues. V was shortened by 0 bases and J by 0 bases, with 12 bases between the two germline ends. DNA of the CDR3: TGTGCCACCAGCAGAGACAGGGGTATTAGCTCCTATAATTCACCCCTCCACTTT. This codes for CATSRDRGISSYNSPLHF.

The rearrangement links TRBV3-1 (or the pseudogene TRBV3-2) to TRBJ1-6; weak D call: TRBD1 (5 bases). Trimming cost V 1 base and J 3 bases, with 10 bases left between them. The CDR3 runs 16 residues. Germline V gene lookup returns CDR1 LGHDT and CDR2 YNNKEL (reference sequence). CDR3 in amino acids: CASSQADSSYNSPLHF. CDR3 coding DNA: TGTGCCAGCAGCCAAGCTGACAGTAGCTATAATTCACCCCTCCACTTT.

V is TRBV5-4 and J is TRBJ2-1; TRBD2 matches at 8 bases. The germline CDR1 and CDR2 sequences are SGHNT and YYREEE (reference sequence). V was clipped by 0 bases and J by 3 bases; unmatched bases: 11. The CDR3 loop spans 18 amino acids. The CDR3 DNA follows: TGTGCCAGCAGCTTGGGAGGGAGCGGGGGAGCTATCTACAATGAGCAGTTCTTC. It specifies CASSLGGSGGAIYNEQFF.

The chain has TRBV11-2 and TRBJ2-5; D possibly corresponds to TRBD2 (6 bases). CDR1 and CDR2 from the germline V gene are SGHAT and FQNNGV. The CDR3 is made up of 15 amino acids. Trimming took off 2 bases at V and 5 bases at J, with 15 bases between the two ends. The CDR3 sequence: CASSLRPTRGETQYF. The CDR3 DNA follows: TGTGCCAGCAGCTTACGCCCTACACGGGGGGAGACCCAGTACTTC.

This chain joins TRBV7-2 and TRBJ2-5; 11 nucleotides agree with TRBD2. This CDR3 has 18 residues. CDR1 SGHTA and CDR2 FQGNSA come from the germline V gene. V lost 5 bases, J lost 6 bases, and 17 bases stayed unmatched. The CDR3 loop is CASSLRTLAGGGHKTQYF. CDR3 DNA sequence: TGTGCCAGCAGCCTAAGAACGTTAGCGGGAGGGGGTCACAAGACCCAGTACTTC.

The chain couples TRBV7-2 to TRBJ1-6; 7 nucleotides align to TRBD1. The V gene's germline CDR1 is SGHTA and CDR2 FQGNSA. This CDR3 comprises 15 residues. Unmatched junction bases numbered 3, after V lost 1 base and J lost 6 bases. CDR3 amino acids: CASSLGSGGNSPLHF. Here the CDR3 DNA reads TGTGCCAGCAGCTTAGGATCAGGGGGTAATTCACCCCTCCACTTT.

The gene calls are TRBV19 and TRBJ1-5; TRBD1 aligns across 9 bases. J was trimmed by 1 base and V by 5 bases; bases with no gene match: 12. The CDR3 runs to 18 residues. Germline loops: CDR1 LNHDA, CDR2 SQIVND (reference sequence). In nucleotides, the CDR3 is TGTGCCAGTAGTCCGAGAGGGCCGGGACAGGGCAGCAATCAGCCCCAGCATTTT. This encodes CASSPRGPGQGSNQPQHF.

The J gene is TRBJ1-2, the V gene TRBV4-2, with D tentatively TRBD1 (6 bases). The germline V gene has CDR1 LGHNA and CDR2 YNFKEQ. Trimming cost V 1 base and J 5 bases, with 17 bases left between them. CDR3 length: 16 amino acids. The CDR3 DNA sequence: TGTGCCAGCAGCCAAGCCATGGGGGGGCTCATGTATGGCTACACCTTC. This sequence encodes CASSQAMGGLMYGYTF.

The chain carries TRBV6-5 and TRBJ1-2, with 9 nucleotides matching TRBD1. The germline V gene has CDR1 MNHEY and CDR2 SVGAGI. CDR3 length: 16 residues. V trimming: 4 bases; J trimming: 0 bases; junction bases outside the gene matches: 6. CDR3 sequence: CASSSLGTGTNYGYTF. The CDR3 region has the DNA TGTGCCAGCAGTTCACTCGGGACAGGGACTAACTATGGCTACACCTTC.

V is TRBV28 and J is TRBJ1-2; TRBD1 agrees at 12 bases. The length of the CDR3 is 17 residues. Germline V CDR1 and CDR2: MDHEN, SYDVKM. V trimming: 2 bases; J trimming: 6 bases; junction bases outside the gene matches: 10. The CDR3 DNA reads TGTGCCAGCAGTTTAACAACCGGGACAGGGGGCAATAATGGCTACACCTTC. This codes for CASSLTTGTGGNNGYTF.

The chain combines TRBV28 with TRBJ2-7, with TRBD2 matching 13 bases. Germline V gene sequence: CDR1 MDHEN, CDR2 SYDVKM. The CDR3 runs to 19 residues. V lost 5 bases, J lost 1 base, and 14 bases stayed unmatched. CDR3 nucleotides: TGTGCCAGCAGTACTAGGAGACTAGCGGGAGGACCCACGTCCTACGAGCAGTACTTC. Translating gives CASSTRRLAGGPTSYEQYF. Filled out from reference TRBV28 and TRBJ2-7, the complete variable domain reads DVKVTQSSRYLVKRTGEKVFLECVQDMDHENMFWYRQDPGLGLRLIYFSYDVKMKEKGDIPEGYSVSREKKERFSLILESASTNQTSMYLCASSTRRLAGGPTSYEQYFGPGTRLTVT.

The chain has TRBV6-2 or TRBV6-3 and TRBJ1-2; perhaps TRBD1 as D (6 bases). CDR3 length: 17 residues. V was trimmed by 0 bases and J by 0 bases, leaving 14 bases between them. Per the germline V gene, CDR1 is MNHEY and CDR2 is SVGEGT. The chain's CDR3 is CASSYSTRQEANYGYTF. DNA of the CDR3: TGTGCCAGCAGTTACTCCACGCGACAGGAAGCTAACTATGGCTACACCTTC.

CDR3 residues: CASSYHYTEAFF. The CDR3 DNA reads TGTGCCAGCAGTTACCACTACACTGAAGCTTTCTTT. V is TRBV6-2 or TRBV6-3 and J is TRBJ1-1; D unclear. V shed 2 bases and J shed 3 bases, with 4 bases lying between them. CDR3 length: 12 residues. CDR1 MNHEY and CDR2 SVGEGT come from the germline V gene.

DNA for the CDR3: TGTGCCAGCAGTCAGGGTACGGGCTACACCTTC. This sequence encodes CASSQGTGYTF. V usage is TRBV6-2 or TRBV6-3 and J usage is TRBJ1-2; a weak D match, TRBD1 (5 bases). In germline, CDR1 is MNHEY, CDR2 SVGEGT. The CDR3 contains 11 residues. The germline V and J ends were trimmed by 5 bases and 8 bases, with 9 bases remaining between them.

J is TRBJ1-5 and V is TRBV5-5; tentatively, D is TRBD1 (6 bases). The CDR3 has 16 residues. Germline CDR1 SGHKS, CDR2 YYEKEE (reference sequence). The V and J ends lost 2 bases and 2 bases respectively, with 14 bases between them. Written as DNA, the CDR3 is TGTGCCAGCAGCTTTAATACAGGGAATGGCAATCAGCCCCAGCATTTT. Translated, it gives CASSFNTGNGNQPQHF. Full variable domain (outside the CDR3, taken from reference TRBV5-5 and TRBJ1-5): DAGVTQSPTHLIKTRGQQVTLRCSPISGHKSVSWYQQVLGQGPQFIFQYYEKEERGRGNFPDRFSARQFPNYSSELNVNALLLGDSALYLCASSFNTGNGNQPQHFGDGTRLSIL.

Only one count was recorded for this clone. This sequence joins TRBV28 and TRBJ1-2, with D perhaps matching TRBD1 (5 bases). V dropped 3 bases and J dropped 3 bases, with 17 bases sitting between them. Germline V gene sequence: CDR1 MDHEN, CDR2 SYDVKM. The CDR3 extends over 16 amino acids. In DNA, the CDR3 is TGTGCCAGCAGTTTTGTCCTCGGGGGACCCTACTATGGCTACACCTTC. Translation gives CASSFVLGGPYYGYTF.

This clone was found a few times. The chain uses TRBV6-5 and TRBJ2-5; TRBD2 matches 10 bases. The germline gives CDR1 MNHEY, CDR2 SVGAGI. CDR3 length equals 15 residues. V dropped 5 bases and J dropped 5; count of bases not matched to a gene: 8. The CDR3 DNA sequence: TGTGCCAGCAGTACTAGCGGGGCCCGGAGGGAGACCCAGTACTTC. This sequence encodes CASSTSGARRETQYF.

The genes are TRBV7-9 and TRBJ2-2, with D unresolved. Trimming took off 7 bases at V and 2 bases at J, with 14 bases between the two ends. The CDR3 runs to 15 residues. From germline, CDR1 is SEHNR and CDR2 FQNEAQ (reference sequence). CDR3 DNA: TGTGCCAGCAACCTTTATAGCCGTAACACCGGGGAGCTGTTTTTT. This sequence encodes CASNLYSRNTGELFF.

This clone was picked up one time. The chain has TRBV7-9 and TRBJ1-2; 7 bases line up with TRBD1. This CDR3 is 13 amino acids long. Trimming at V came to 5 bases and at J to 8 bases, leaving 8 bases not matched to a gene. Germline CDR1 is SEHNR and CDR2 is FQNEAQ (reference sequence). CDR3 bases: TGTGCCAGCAGCCCCCCGACAGGGAGAGGCTACACCTTC. Translating it yields CASSPPTGRGYTF.

This rearrangement joins TRBV21-1 to TRBJ1-2; the table names TRBD1, a call not compared with the DNA. TRBV21-1 corresponds to a pseudogene. The CDR3 has 14 residues. CDR3 region: CASSKRTVYYGYTF. The CDR3 coding sequence is TGTGCCAGCAGCAAGCGGACAGTTTACTATGGCTACACCTTC.

This chain joins TRBV25-1 and TRBJ1-2, with 7 bases matching TRBD1. This CDR3 region has 17 residues. Per germline, CDR1 MGHDK and CDR2 SYGVNS. Losses at the gene ends were 6 bases for V and 3 bases for J; bases not matched to a gene: 16. This CDR3 is CASRSSSPGTEYYGYTF. The CDR3 DNA follows: TGTGCCAGCAGATCTTCTTCTCCCGGGACAGAGTACTATGGCTACACCTTC.

CDR3 region: CASSLLITDTQYF. DNA for the CDR3: TGTGCCAGCAGCCTACTAATCACAGATACGCAGTATTTT. The chain recombines TRBV14 with TRBJ2-3, with D hard to call. Germline CDR1 SGHDN, CDR2 FVKESK. CDR3 length: 13 residues. The ends were cut back, 4 bases at V and 2 bases at J, with 7 bases in the middle. Drawing the rest from reference TRBV14 and TRBJ2-3, the complete variable domain is EAGVTQFPSHSVIEKGQTVTLRCDPISGHDNLYWYRRVMGKEIKFLLHFVKESKQDESGMPNNRFLAERTGGTYSTLKVQPAELEDSGVYFCASSLLITDTQYFGPGTRLTVL.

The V call is TRBV3-1 (or the pseudogene TRBV3-2), the J call TRBJ1-2, with D perhaps matching TRBD1 (5 bases). Germline CDR1 and CDR2: LGHDT and YNNKEL (reference sequence). This CDR3 has 17 amino acids. V lost 3 bases and J lost 7, with 24 bases in between. CDR3 sequence reads: CASSQTESLRGLAGYTF. The CDR3 DNA reads TGTGCCAGCAGCCAGACAGAATCTTTGCGGGGTCTTGCTGGCTACACCTTC.

V usage is TRBV9 and J usage is TRBJ1-3; no firm D call. Germline loops: CDR1 SGDLS, CDR2 YYNGEE. Trimming removed 4 bases from V and 0 bases from J, with 11 bases in between. There are 15 residues in the CDR3. CDR3 nucleotides: TGTGCCAGCAGCCAATCAAGTAGCTCTGGAAACACCATATATTTT. The encoded protein is CASSQSSSSGNTIYF.

This chain uses TRBV9 with TRBJ2-5; D is possibly TRBD2 (6 bases). Germline V gene data show CDR1 as SGDLS and CDR2 as YYNGEE. The length of the CDR3 is 15 residues. The ends were cut back, 0 bases at V and 5 bases at J, with 14 bases in the middle. In nucleotides, the CDR3 is TGTGCCAGCAGCGTAGAGGCGGGACTGGTCGAGACCCAGTACTTC. This gives the protein CASSVEAGLVETQYF.